This TCR beta chain was captured in a study of chemoradiotherapy in HPV16-positive cancers. This CDR3 comprises 10 residues. Trimming took 6 bases from V and 12 from J, leaving 12 bases between them. CDR1 is SQVTM and CDR2 is ANQGSEA in the germline V gene. Generated by immunoSEQ multiplex PCR, the TCRdb table keeps only in-frame clones and is missing some. Of tens of thousands of clones detected, approximately 94% appear once; the ten largest clones hold approximately 23%. The rearrangement joins TRBV29-1 to TRBJ2-1; TRBD2 is a possible D gene (5 bases). The specimen comprised blood, sampled from a patient who underwent chemoradiotherapy. The TCR sequence derives from a human donor with HPV-associated anogenital cancer. In DNA form, the CDR3 reads TGCAGCGTCCAATTGGGGAGGCAGTTCTTC. This gives the protein CSVQLGRQFF.